This T cell receptor (beta chain) emerged from a study of cytomegalovirus exposure and HLA in healthy donors. Study in general: Of the donors genotyped, 398 in all, about 80% fell in the Caucasian-associated ancestry cluster. General study results and limits: In the analysis, some V segments, TRBV6-2 and TRBV6-3 included, were excluded as indistinguishable. In a later analysis, compared with equally common non-associated chains, HLA-associated beta chains were more expanded. Most of the TCR beta V segments (in an earlier analysis) were productive either about 87% or about 30% of the time.

The ends lost 3 bases at V and 8 bases at J; junction bases unmatched: 8. The CDR3 is 15 residues long. Germline values: CDR1 WSHSY, CDR2 SAAADI. 13 Jbeta primers and 60 Vbeta primers were used for the PCR. Method: immunoSEQ multiplex PCR; TCRdb's copy keeps in-frame clones and lacks some. The data hold fewer than 250,000 clones, with about four fifths observed a single time. This clone was picked up a small number of times. Its antigen is undetermined. V and J are TRBV10-2 and TRBJ2-2; 8 nucleotides align to TRBD1. This TCR came from a man younger than 35 in good health and CMV-seronegative. The sample taken for sequencing was PBMCs. Here the CDR3 DNA reads TGCGCCAGCAGTGATCGGGCAGGGGGCGGTGGGGAGCTGTTTTTT. Translated, it gives CASSDRAGGGGELFF.